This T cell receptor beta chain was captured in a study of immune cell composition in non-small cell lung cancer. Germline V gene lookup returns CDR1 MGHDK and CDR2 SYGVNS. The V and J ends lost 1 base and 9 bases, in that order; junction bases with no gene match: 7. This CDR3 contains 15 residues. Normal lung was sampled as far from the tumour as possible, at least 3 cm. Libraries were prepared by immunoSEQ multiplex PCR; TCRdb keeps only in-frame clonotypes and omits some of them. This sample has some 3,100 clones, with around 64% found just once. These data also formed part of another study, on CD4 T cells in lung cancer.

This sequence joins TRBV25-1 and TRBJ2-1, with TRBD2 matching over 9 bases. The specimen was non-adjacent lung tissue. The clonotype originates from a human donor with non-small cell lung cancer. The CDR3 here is CASSESGGRALEQFF. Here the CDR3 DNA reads TGTGCCAGCAGTGAATCTGGCGGGAGGGCCCTTGAGCAGTTCTTC.